The 19 T cell receptor beta chains below come from one sample, sequenced in a study of blood T cell repertoires in COVID-19. TCRdb's table, derived via immunoSEQ multiplex PCR, lists solely in-frame clones and lacks some. The sample shows 200,000 to 250,000 clones, around nine tenths of them seen only once. Sequences were obtained from peripheral blood. Source of these receptors: a woman between 18 and 29 years old who had recovered from COVID-19.

This clone was recorded only once. V and J are TRBV30 and TRBJ1-1; a possible D gene is TRBD1 (5 bases). The CDR3 spans 13 residues. Germline lookup yields CDR1 GTSNPN and CDR2 SVGIG (reference sequence). Trimming took 5 bases from V and 0 from J, leaving 10 bases between them. CDR3 protein: CAWDRRLNTEAFF. The CDR3 DNA reads as TGTGCCTGGGACAGACGACTGAACACTGAAGCTTTCTTT. Supplemented by reference TRBV30 and TRBJ1-1, the full variable domain reads SQTIHQWPATLVQPVGSPLSLECTVEGTSNPNLYWYRQAAGRGLQLLFYSVGIGQISSEVPQNLSASRPQDRQFILSSKKLLLSDSGFYLCAWDRRLNTEAFFGQGTRLTVV.

This clone occurred a few times. The CDR3 DNA is TGCGCCAGCAGCCAAGATCGGGGATCCTATGGCTACACCTTC. Its translation is CASSQDRGSYGYTF. V is TRBV4-1 and J is TRBJ1-2; D is unresolved. This CDR3 region has 14 residues. Germline loops: CDR1 MGHRA, CDR2 YSYEKL. V gave up 0 bases and J gave up 4 bases, with 9 bases separating them.

The chain couples TRBV25-1 to TRBJ2-3, with a possible D match to TRBD2 (5 bases). This CDR3 has 15 residues. V lost 6 bases to trimming and J lost 0 bases, with 13 bases between them. In germline, CDR1 is MGHDK, CDR2 SYGVNS. Written as DNA, the CDR3 is TGTGCCAGCAGGCACCAGCGGAGTAGCACAGATACGCAGTATTTT. Translating it yields CASRHQRSSTDTQYF.

The chain carries TRBV5-6 and TRBJ1-1; tentative D call: TRBD1 (5 bases). The germline CDR1 and CDR2 sequences are SGHDT and YYEEEE. CDR3 size: 12 residues. V dropped 0 bases and J dropped 7 bases, with 7 bases sitting between them. DNA for the CDR3: TGTGCCAGCAGCTTGGGGCAGGGTGAAGCTTTCTTT. It translates to CASSLGQGEAFF. Together with reference TRBV5-6 and TRBJ1-1, the CDR3 gives the full variable domain: DAGVTQSPTHLIKTRGQQVTLRCSPKSGHDTVSWYQQALGQGPQFIFQYYEEEERQRGNFPDRFSGHQFPNYSSELNVNALLLGDSALYLCASSLGQGEAFFGQGTRLTVV.

This rearrangement joins TRBV28 to TRBJ2-1, with D perhaps TRBD2 (5 bases). The germline gives CDR1 MDHEN, CDR2 SYDVKM. This CDR3 region has 22 residues. V lost 9 bases to trimming and J lost 6 bases, with 42 bases between them. The CDR3 here is CASSSLGRGLQRPTAYLNEQFF. The CDR3, as DNA: TGTGCCAGTTCAAGCCTGGGCCGGGGTTTACAGAGACCGACCGCTTACCTCAATGAGCAGTTCTTC.

This sequence joins TRBV19 and TRBJ2-5; TRBD1 aligns across 7 bases. V dropped 3 bases and J dropped 5; count of bases not matched to a gene: 9. CDR1 is LNHDA, CDR2 SQIVND, per germline (reference sequence). The CDR3 contains 15 residues. CDR3 in amino acids: CASSIGSTGRETQYF. The CDR3, as DNA: TGTGCCAGTAGTATCGGCTCGACAGGGCGGGAGACCCAGTACTTC. Looking up the rest from reference TRBV19 and TRBJ2-5 gives the full variable domain: DGGITQSPKYLFRKEGQNVTLSCEQNLNHDAMYWYRQDPGQGLRLIYYSQIVNDFQKGDIAEGYSVSREKKESFPLTVTSAQKNPTAFYLCASSIGSTGRETQYFGPGTRLLVL.

The chain carries TRBV11-2 and TRBJ1-5; unclear D gene. The CDR3 consists of 15 residues. The V gene lost 2 bases and the J gene lost 0 bases, with 8 bases spanning the gap. Germline V gene lookup returns CDR1 SGHAT and CDR2 FQNNGV. CDR3 sequence: CASSLSPYSNQPQHF. CDR3 coding DNA: TGTGCCAGCAGCTTAAGCCCTTATAGCAATCAGCCCCAGCATTTT.

This chain joins TRBV2 and TRBJ2-1, with a possible D match to TRBD2 (5 bases). V lost 7 bases to trimming and J lost 6 bases, with 10 bases between them. CDR3 size: 12 residues. CDR1 SNHLY and CDR2 FYNNEI come from the germline V gene. The CDR3: CASNAAGNEQFF. The CDR3 bases are TGTGCCAGCAATGCTGCGGGCAATGAGCAGTTCTTC.

The chain uses TRBV18 and TRBJ2-5, with 7 bases identical to TRBD1. V lost 3 bases to trimming and J lost 5 bases; unmatched junction nucleotides: 9. This CDR3 is built from 15 residues. CDR1 and CDR2 from the germline V gene are KGHSH and LQKENI. CDR3 sequence: CASSPVQGSGETQYF. The DNA for the CDR3 is TGTGCCAGCTCACCTGTACAGGGGAGTGGTGAGACCCAGTACTTC.

The V gene is TRBV7-3, the J gene TRBJ2-1; perhaps TRBD2 as D (6 bases). Germline CDR1 is SGHTA and CDR2 is FQGTGA. The ends were cut back, 6 bases at V and 0 bases at J, with 21 bases in the middle. The CDR3 sequence is 18 residues long. CDR3 loop: CASSSSLTAGSSYNEQFF. CDR3 bases: TGTGCCAGCAGTTCTTCCCTGACTGCGGGAAGCTCCTACAATGAGCAGTTCTTC.

The V call is TRBV25-1, the J call TRBJ2-3; perhaps TRBD2 as D (5 bases). The CDR3 extends over 15 amino acids. CDR1 MGHDK and CDR2 SYGVNS come from the germline V gene. V was trimmed by 6 bases and J by 6 bases, leaving 19 bases between them. CDR3 region: CASSHTGSLRDTQYF. As DNA, the CDR3 is TGTGCCAGCAGCCATACGGGATCCTTAAGGGATACGCAGTATTTT.

V gene TRBV29-1 combines with J gene TRBJ2-1; D unresolved. CDR1 is SQVTM, CDR2 ANQGSEA, per germline. The V gene lost 7 bases and the J gene lost 5 bases, with 21 bases spanning the gap. This CDR3 spans 15 amino acids. As DNA, the CDR3 is TGCAGCGCCCGAATCTACAGTGGCCCAAACAATGAGCAGTTCTTC. Amino acid sequence: CSARIYSGPNNEQFF.

Only one count was recorded for this clone. This rearrangement joins TRBV27 to TRBJ2-5; TRBD1 might be the D (6 bases). Germline CDR1 is MNHEY and CDR2 is SMNVEV (reference sequence). Trimming removed 5 bases from V and 5 bases from J, with 12 bases in between. The CDR3 loop spans 13 amino acids. CDR3 residues: CASSQGIQETQYF. CDR3 coding DNA: TGTGCCAGCAGTCAGGGGATACAGGAGACCCAGTACTTC.

The V gene is TRBV7-6, the J gene TRBJ1-6, with D uncertain. The germline V gene has CDR1 SGHVS and CDR2 FNYEAQ. The CDR3 spans 18 residues. The ends were cut back, 5 bases at V and 9 bases at J, with 26 bases in the middle. CDR3 in DNA: TGTGCCAGCAGCCCCGGTGTGGGGAGTATCCGGCAAGGTTCACCCCTCCACTTT. Amino acid sequence: CASSPGVGSIRQGSPLHF.

The chain couples TRBV3-1 (or the pseudogene TRBV3-2) to TRBJ2-3; a weak D match, TRBD2 (6 bases). V was cut by 3 bases and J by 7 bases, with 20 bases left in between. This CDR3 is 16 amino acids long. From germline, CDR1 is LGHDT and CDR2 YNNKEL (reference sequence). The CDR3 spells CASSHPRSEGLYTQYF. DNA of the CDR3: TGTGCCAGCAGCCACCCAAGGTCGGAGGGATTATATACGCAGTATTTT.

The chain uses TRBV14 and TRBJ2-2; 8 bases match TRBD1. V trimming: 3 bases; J trimming: 6 bases; junction bases outside the gene matches: 6. The CDR3 covers 15 residues. In germline, CDR1 is SGHDN, CDR2 FVKESK. In DNA form, the CDR3 reads TGTGCCAGCAGCCACAGGACAGGGTTGTCCGGGGAGCTGTTTTTT. Translated, it gives CASSHRTGLSGELFF.

The chain employs TRBV12-3 or TRBV12-4 and TRBJ2-1; 9 bases match TRBD1. The V and J ends lost 1 base and 11 bases, in that order; junction bases with no gene match: 3. The CDR3 loop spans 13 amino acids. CDR3 DNA sequence: TGTGCCAGCAGTTTAGGACAGGGGGGGCAGCAGTTCTTC. The encoded protein is CASSLGQGGQQFF.

V usage is TRBV2 and J usage is TRBJ2-3; 8 nucleotides line up with TRBD1. Germline lookup yields CDR1 SNHLY and CDR2 FYNNEI. The junction had 3 bases not matched to a gene; V was cut back by 7 bases and J by 6 bases. CDR3 length: 12 residues. Here the CDR3 reads CASKAGGDTQYF. The CDR3, as DNA: TGTGCCAGCAAAGCAGGGGGCGATACGCAGTATTTT.

V gene TRBV7-9 combines with J gene TRBJ1-1; TRBD1 might be the D (5 bases). CDR1 and CDR2 (germline): SEHNR, FQNEAQ (reference sequence). V gave up 1 base and J gave up 3 bases, with 12 bases separating them. The CDR3 covers 15 residues. The CDR3 sequence is CASSLGQGLYTEAFF. The CDR3 region has the DNA TGTGCCAGCAGCTTAGGGCAGGGCCTGTACACTGAAGCTTTCTTT. Looking up the rest from reference TRBV7-9 and TRBJ1-1 gives the full variable domain: DTGVSQNPRHKITKRGQNVTFRCDPISEHNRLYWYRQTLGQGPEFLTYFQNEAQLEKSRLLSDRFSAERPKGSFSTLEIQRTEQGDSAMYLCASSLGQGLYTEAFFGQGTRLTVV.